Reported below is one TCR beta chain. Its antigen remains unknown. The sample comes from a study of cytomegalovirus exposure and HLA in healthy donors. Study-wide findings and caveats: Further analysis, carried out later, found HLA-associated TCR beta chains more clonally expanded than equally common other chains. Rare TCR sequences predominated, though certain public TCRs were found in many donors.

The PCR made use of 60 Vbeta and 13 Jbeta primers. Method: immunoSEQ multiplex PCR; TCRdb's copy keeps in-frame clones and lacks some. The sample has approximately 120,000 clones; about 79% are singletons. V lost 0 bases to trimming and J lost 6 bases, with 9 bases between them. Germline V gives CDR1 SGHRS, CDR2 YFSETQ. This CDR3 region has 13 residues. Sample: PBMCs. The sequence was obtained from a human donor in good health. The chain recombines TRBV5-1 with TRBJ1-1; D possibly corresponds to TRBD1 (6 bases). DNA for the CDR3: TGCGCCAGCAGCTTGGAATGGACAGCTGAAGCTTTCTTT. The encoded protein is CASSLEWTAEAFF.